This T cell receptor beta chain came from a study of blood T cells in healthy people across ages. A remark on this clonotype: Its antigen is not identified.

A second PCR of about 7 to 12 cycles used a sample-barcoded 5' primer and a J-beta primer mix. Through a template-switch adaptor with 12 random nucleotides, each cDNA molecule received a tag. TCRdb passed the 5' RACE reads through MiXCR, listing each CDR3 protein once. The sample has 700,000 to 800,000 distinct CDR3 sequences, about 42% seen once. Study results and caveats: Naive and antigen-experienced cells could not be conclusively compared, given unsorted PBMCs. Observed TCR beta diversity per million T cells went down as age went up. This fall followed a roughly linear course with age.

The CDR3 has 14 amino acids. CDR1 is MNHNS, CDR2 SASEGT, per germline. The people who gave samples were healthy Caucasians from Russia, aged roughly 6 to 90. The rearrangement joins TRBV6-1 to TRBJ2-4; 7 positions match TRBD1. The tail of the sequence fits TRBJ2-7 better, so the J call may be wrong. The sequence was collected from a woman in her sixties or seventies in good health. Material: blood. CDR3: CASSTGVNAYEQYF. CDR3 bases: TGTGCCAGCAGTACAGGGGTCAACGCCTACGAGCAGTACTTC.